This TCR beta chain derives from a study of blood T cell repertoires in COVID-19. Study in general: Samples representing acute and convalescent COVID-19 were sourced from the United States, Italy and Spain. PBMCs, B-cell-depleted T cells, or T cells were the source of the cDNA or gDNA that made up the material.

The CDR3 is 14 residues long. Germline assignment: CDR1 SEHNR and CDR2 FQNEAQ (reference sequence). The V end lost 1 base, the J end lost 5 bases, and 12 bases lay between the germline ends. Generated by immunoSEQ multiplex PCR, the TCRdb table keeps only in-frame clones and is missing some. The table lists about 70,000 clones, approximately 83% of them singletons. Only a few counts were recorded for this clone. This clonotype was sampled from a human donor in a cohort sampled during active COVID-19. The source material was peripheral blood. This chain connects TRBV7-9 to TRBJ2-7, with D possibly matching TRBD1 (5 bases). CDR3 sequence: CASSLVSREDEQYF. CDR3 DNA: TGTGCCAGCAGCTTAGTCAGCAGGGAAGACGAGCAGTACTTC.